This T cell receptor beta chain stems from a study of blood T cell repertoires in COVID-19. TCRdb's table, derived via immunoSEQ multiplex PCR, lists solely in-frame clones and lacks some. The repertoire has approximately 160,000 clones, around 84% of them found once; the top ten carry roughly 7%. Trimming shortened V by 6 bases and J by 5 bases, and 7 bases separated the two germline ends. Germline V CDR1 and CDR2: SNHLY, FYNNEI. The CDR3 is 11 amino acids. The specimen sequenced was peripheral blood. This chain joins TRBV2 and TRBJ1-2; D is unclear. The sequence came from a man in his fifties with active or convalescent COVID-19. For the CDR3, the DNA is TGTGCCAGCAGCACAGAATATGGCTACACCTTC. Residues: CASSTEYGYTF. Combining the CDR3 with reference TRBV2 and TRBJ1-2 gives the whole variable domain EPEVTQTPSHQVTQMGQEVILRCVPISNHLYFYWYRQILGQKVEFLVSFYNNEISEKSEIFDDQFSVERPDGSNFTLKIRSTKLEDSAMYFCASSTEYGYTFGSGTRLTVV.